Listed below are T cell receptor beta chains from one sample, sequenced in a study of T cell responses to AZD1222 COVID-19 vaccine. Data came from immunoSEQ multiplex PCR; TCRdb stores just in-frame clones and leaves some out. The sample has roughly 80,000 clones, roughly 90% seen once. Sample: peripheral blood, taken 28 days after the second AZD1222 dose. All receptors derive from an adult who received the AZD1222 COVID-19 vaccine. Both conserved end residues are part of each CDR3. D genes are given only for firm matches. Clone size appears in some rows only: once, few, many, or a class for an expanded clone.

V: TRBV6-5
size: .
J: TRBJ2-7
D: TRBD2
CDR3: CASSRLAGQGYEQYF
DNA: TGTGCCAGCAGTCGACTAGCGGGACAAGGGTACGAGCAGTACTTC

V: TRBV12-3/TRBV12-4
size: .
J: TRBJ2-5
D: .
CDR3: CASSLTSQETQYF
DNA: TGTGCCAGCAGTTTGACTAGCCAAGAGACCCAGTACTTC

V: TRBV14
size: .
J: TRBJ2-1
D: .
CDR3: CASRPGSVTVNEQFF
DNA: TGTGCCAGCAGGCCCGGGTCCGTCACCGTCAATGAGCAGTTCTTC

V: TRBV28
size: .
J: TRBJ1-2
D: .
CDR3: CASSFGVFNYGYTF
DNA: TGTGCCAGCAGTTTTGGGGTTTTTAACTATGGCTACACCTTC

V: TRBV19
size: .
J: TRBJ1-3
D: .
CDR3: CASSLELTGTGNTIYF
DNA: TGTGCCAGTAGTCTTGAACTCACAGGGACTGGAAACACCATATATTTT

V: TRBV30
size: .
J: TRBJ2-2
D: TRBD2
CDR3: CAWIGLAEAGTGELFF
DNA: TGTGCCTGGATAGGGCTAGCGGAGGCGGGGACCGGGGAGCTGTTTTTT

V: TRBV5-4
size: .
J: TRBJ2-7
D: TRBD2
CDR3: CASSPGTSGDYEQYF
DNA: TGTGCCAGCAGCCCCGGGACTAGCGGGGATTACGAGCAGTACTTC

V: TRBV28
size: few
J: TRBJ1-1
D: TRBD1
CDR3: CASSRQGGTEAFF
DNA: TGTGCCAGCAGTCGACAGGGGGGCACTGAAGCTTTCTTT

V: TRBV7-2
size: .
J: TRBJ2-1
D: .
CDR3: CASSSHSYNEQFF
DNA: TGTGCCAGCAGCTCCCACTCCTACAATGAGCAGTTCTTC

V: TRBV5-1
size: .
J: TRBJ2-1
D: TRBD2
CDR3: CASSLESGRVNEQFF
DNA: TGCGCCAGCAGCTTGGAAAGCGGGAGAGTAAATGAGCAGTTCTTC

V: TRBV9
size: .
J: TRBJ2-7
D: TRBD2
CDR3: CASSVATSGYEQYF
DNA: TGTGCCAGCAGCGTAGCGACTAGCGGCTACGAGCAGTACTTC

V: TRBV28
size: .
J: TRBJ2-1
D: TRBD1
CDR3: CASTHDRVQGEQFF
DNA: TGTGCCAGCACCCACGACAGGGTTCAGGGTGAGCAGTTCTTC

V: TRBV7-3
size: .
J: TRBJ2-3
D: .
CDR3: CASSLTGGTQYF
DNA: TGTGCCAGCAGCTTAACGGGGGGTACGCAGTATTTT

V: TRBV5-4
size: .
J: TRBJ2-3
D: TRBD2
CDR3: CASSASSGITDTQYF
DNA: TGTGCCAGCAGCGCCTCTAGCGGGATCACAGATACGCAGTATTTT

V: TRBV28
size: .
J: TRBJ2-1
D: TRBD2
CDR3: CASSSIRILLAGFNEQFF
DNA: TGTGCCAGCAGTTCAATACGTATATTACTAGCGGGATTCAATGAGCAGTTCTTC

V: TRBV28
size: .
J: TRBJ2-7
D: .
CDR3: CASRGGAYEQYF
DNA: TGTGCCAGCAGAGGGGGGGCCTACGAGCAGTACTTC

V: TRBV5-1
size: .
J: TRBJ2-7
D: TRBD1
CDR3: CASSRGQGDEQYF
DNA: TGCGCCAGCAGCCGGGGACAGGGCGATGAGCAGTACTTC

V: TRBV28
size: .
J: TRBJ2-2
D: .
CDR3: CASSHRVTGELFF
DNA: TGTGCCAGCAGTCACAGGGTAACCGGGGAGCTGTTTTTT

V: TRBV7-3
size: .
J: TRBJ1-1
D: .
CDR3: CASSLIASKNTEAFF
DNA: TGTGCCAGCAGCTTAATAGCCAGCAAGAACACTGAAGCTTTCTTT

V: TRBV3-1/TRBV3-2
size: .
J: TRBJ2-7
D: .
CDR3: CASSPRDQTYEQYF
DNA: TGTGCCAGCAGCCCCCGGGACCAAACCTACGAGCAGTACTTC

V: TRBV5-4
size: .
J: TRBJ1-2
D: TRBD1
CDR3: CASSPTGGYGYTF
DNA: TGTGCCAGCAGCCCGACAGGGGGCTATGGCTACACCTTC

V: TRBV2
size: .
J: TRBJ1-1
D: .
CDR3: CASRGGASTEAFF
DNA: TGTGCCAGCAGGGGCGGGGCCAGCACTGAAGCTTTCTTT

V: TRBV5-4
size: .
J: TRBJ2-7
D: TRBD2
CDR3: CASSPEGGSGSSREQYF
DNA: TGTGCCAGCAGCCCTGAAGGAGGTAGCGGGAGTTCTAGGGAGCAGTACTTC

V: TRBV7-2
size: .
J: TRBJ1-6
D: TRBD1
CDR3: CASSQGGGISSPLHF
DNA: TGTGCCAGCAGTCAAGGAGGGGGCATTTCTTCACCCCTCCACTTT

V: TRBV6-5
size: once
J: TRBJ2-2
D: .
CDR3: CASARGGRELFF
DNA: TGTGCCAGTGCAAGAGGGGGGAGGGAGCTGTTTTTT

V: TRBV24-1
size: .
J: TRBJ2-3
D: TRBD1
CDR3: CATSLTGEPTDTQYF
DNA: TGTGCCACCAGTCTTACAGGGGAACCCACAGATACGCAGTATTTT